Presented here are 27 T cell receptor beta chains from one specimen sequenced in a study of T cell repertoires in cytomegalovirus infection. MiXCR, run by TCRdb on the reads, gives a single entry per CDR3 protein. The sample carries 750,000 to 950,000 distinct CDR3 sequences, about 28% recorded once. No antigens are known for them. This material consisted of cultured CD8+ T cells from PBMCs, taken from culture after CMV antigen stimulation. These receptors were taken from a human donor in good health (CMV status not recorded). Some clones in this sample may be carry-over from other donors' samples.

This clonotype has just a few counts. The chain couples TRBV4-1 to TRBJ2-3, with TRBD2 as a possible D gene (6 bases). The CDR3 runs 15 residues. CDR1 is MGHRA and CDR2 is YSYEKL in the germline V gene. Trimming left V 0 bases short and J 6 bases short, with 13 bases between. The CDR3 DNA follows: TGCGCCAGCAGCCAAGATGTGGCTAGCGAGGATACGCAGTATTTT. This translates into CASSQDVASEDTQYF.

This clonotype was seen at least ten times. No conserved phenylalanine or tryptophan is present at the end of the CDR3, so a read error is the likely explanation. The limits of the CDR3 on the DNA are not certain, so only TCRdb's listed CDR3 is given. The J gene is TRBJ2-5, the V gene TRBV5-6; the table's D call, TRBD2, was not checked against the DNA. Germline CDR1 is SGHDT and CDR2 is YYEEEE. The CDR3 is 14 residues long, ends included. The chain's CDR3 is CASSLANRRDSSFL.

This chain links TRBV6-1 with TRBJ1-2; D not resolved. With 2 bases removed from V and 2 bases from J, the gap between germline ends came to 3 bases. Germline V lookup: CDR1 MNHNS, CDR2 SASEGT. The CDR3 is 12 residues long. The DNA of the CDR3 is TGTGCCAGCAGTGAATACAACTATGGCTACACCTTC. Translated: CASSEYNYGYTF.

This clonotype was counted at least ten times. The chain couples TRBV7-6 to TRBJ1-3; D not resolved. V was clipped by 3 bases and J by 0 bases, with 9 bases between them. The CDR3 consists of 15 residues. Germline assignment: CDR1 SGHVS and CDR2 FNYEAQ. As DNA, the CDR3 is TGTGCCAGCAGCTTGGGAGTGTACTCTGGAAACACCATATATTTT. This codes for CASSLGVYSGNTIYF.

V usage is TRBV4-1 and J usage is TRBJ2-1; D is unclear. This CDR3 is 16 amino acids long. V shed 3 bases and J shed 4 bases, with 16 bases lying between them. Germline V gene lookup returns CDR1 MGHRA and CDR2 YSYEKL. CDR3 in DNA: TGCGCCAGCAGCCACAACCCGGGCCCTAGGTACAATGAGCAGTTCTTC. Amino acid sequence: CASSHNPGPRYNEQFF.

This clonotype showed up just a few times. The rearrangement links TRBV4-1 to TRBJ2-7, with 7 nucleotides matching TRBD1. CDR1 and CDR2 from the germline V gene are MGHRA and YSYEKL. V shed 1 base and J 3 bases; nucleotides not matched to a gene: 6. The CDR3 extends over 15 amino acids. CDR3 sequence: CASSQGQGPSYEQYF. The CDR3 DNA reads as TGCGCCAGCAGCCAAGGACAGGGCCCCAGCTACGAGCAGTACTTC.

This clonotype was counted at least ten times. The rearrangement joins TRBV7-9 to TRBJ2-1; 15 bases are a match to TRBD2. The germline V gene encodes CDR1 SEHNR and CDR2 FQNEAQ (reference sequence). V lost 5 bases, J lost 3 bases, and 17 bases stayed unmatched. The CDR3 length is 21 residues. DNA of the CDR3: TGTGCCAGCAGCACCGCCGGGACAATCGGGACTAGCGGGGGGCTCTACAATGAGCAGTTCTTC. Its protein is CASSTAGTIGTSGGLYNEQFF.

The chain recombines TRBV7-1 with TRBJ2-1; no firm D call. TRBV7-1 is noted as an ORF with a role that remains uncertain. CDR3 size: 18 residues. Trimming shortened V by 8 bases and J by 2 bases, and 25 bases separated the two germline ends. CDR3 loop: CASRPGPQSPLPYNEQFF. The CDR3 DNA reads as TGTGCCAGCCGGCCAGGCCCCCAAAGCCCACTTCCCTACAATGAGCAGTTCTTC.

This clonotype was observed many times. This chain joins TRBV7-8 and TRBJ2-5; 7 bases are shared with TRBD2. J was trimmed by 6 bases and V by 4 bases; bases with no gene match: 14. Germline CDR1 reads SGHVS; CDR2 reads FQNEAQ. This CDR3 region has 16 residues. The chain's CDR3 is CASSWNPGASGKTQYF. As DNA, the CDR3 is TGTGCCAGCAGCTGGAACCCCGGGGCCAGCGGGAAGACCCAGTACTTC.

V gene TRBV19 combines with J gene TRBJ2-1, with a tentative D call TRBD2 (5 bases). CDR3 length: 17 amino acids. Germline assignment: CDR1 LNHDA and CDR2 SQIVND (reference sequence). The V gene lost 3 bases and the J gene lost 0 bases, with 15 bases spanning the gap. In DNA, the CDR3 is TGTGCCAGTAGTATGGTCAGCGTGGGGAGCTCCTACAATGAGCAGTTCTTC. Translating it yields CASSMVSVGSSYNEQFF.

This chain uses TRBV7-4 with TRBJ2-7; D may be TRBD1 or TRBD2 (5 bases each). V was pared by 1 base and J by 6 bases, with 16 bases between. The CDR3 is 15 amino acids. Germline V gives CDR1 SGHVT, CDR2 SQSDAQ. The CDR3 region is CASSLGGGYVVEQYF. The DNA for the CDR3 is TGTGCCAGCAGCTTAGGTGGGGGATATGTGGTCGAGCAGTACTTC.

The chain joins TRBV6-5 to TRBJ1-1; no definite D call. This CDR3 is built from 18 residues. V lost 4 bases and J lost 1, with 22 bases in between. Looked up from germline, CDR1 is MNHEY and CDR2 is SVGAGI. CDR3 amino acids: CASSLADYPGPRNTEAFF. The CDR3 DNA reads TGTGCCAGCAGTTTGGCCGACTACCCGGGCCCCAGGAACACTGAAGCTTTCTTT.

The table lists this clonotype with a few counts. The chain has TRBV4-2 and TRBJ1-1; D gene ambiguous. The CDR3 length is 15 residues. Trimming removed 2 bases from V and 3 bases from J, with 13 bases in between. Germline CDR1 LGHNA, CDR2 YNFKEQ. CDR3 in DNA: TGTGCCAGCAGCCAACGCCTAGGGATGGACACTGAAGCTTTCTTT. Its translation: CASSQRLGMDTEAFF.

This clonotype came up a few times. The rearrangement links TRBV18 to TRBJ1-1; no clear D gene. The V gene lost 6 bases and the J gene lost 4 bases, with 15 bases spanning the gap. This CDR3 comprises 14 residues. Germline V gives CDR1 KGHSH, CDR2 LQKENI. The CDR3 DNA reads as TGTGCCAGCTCGCCCGATGTTCTAGGCACTGAAGCTTTCTTT. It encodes CASSPDVLGTEAFF.

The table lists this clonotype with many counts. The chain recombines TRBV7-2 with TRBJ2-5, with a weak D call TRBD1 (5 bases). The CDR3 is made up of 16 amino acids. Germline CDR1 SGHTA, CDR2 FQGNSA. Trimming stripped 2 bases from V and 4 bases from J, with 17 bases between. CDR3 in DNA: TGTGCCAGCAGCTTAATGTCAGGGTGGTCCCGAGAGACCCAGTACTTC. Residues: CASSLMSGWSRETQYF. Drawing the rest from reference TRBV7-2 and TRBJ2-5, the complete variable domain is GAGVSQSPSNKVTEKGKDVELRCDPISGHTALYWYRQSLGQGLEFLIYFQGNSAPDKSGLPSDRFSAERTGGSVSTLTIQRTQQEDSAVYLCASSLMSGWSRETQYFGPGTRLLVL.

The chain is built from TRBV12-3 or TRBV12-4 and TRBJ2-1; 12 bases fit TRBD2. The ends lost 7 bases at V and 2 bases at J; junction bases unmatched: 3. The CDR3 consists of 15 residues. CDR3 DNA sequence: TGTGCCAGCATTCCTAGCGGGGGGGCCTACAATGAGCAGTTCTTC. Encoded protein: CASIPSGGAYNEQFF.

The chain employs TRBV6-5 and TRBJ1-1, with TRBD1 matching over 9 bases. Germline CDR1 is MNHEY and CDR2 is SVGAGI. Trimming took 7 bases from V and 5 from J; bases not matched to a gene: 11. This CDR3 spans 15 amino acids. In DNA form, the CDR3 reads TGTGCCAGCACTTCAACCGGGACAGGGAGGACTGAAGCTTTCTTT. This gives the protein CASTSTGTGRTEAFF.

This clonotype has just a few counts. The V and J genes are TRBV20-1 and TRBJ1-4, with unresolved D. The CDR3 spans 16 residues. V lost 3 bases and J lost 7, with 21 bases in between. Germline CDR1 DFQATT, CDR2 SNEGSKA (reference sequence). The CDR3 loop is CSASNSGVLTFEKLFF. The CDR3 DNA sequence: TGCAGTGCTAGTAACTCGGGCGTCTTAACCTTTGAAAAACTGTTTTTT.

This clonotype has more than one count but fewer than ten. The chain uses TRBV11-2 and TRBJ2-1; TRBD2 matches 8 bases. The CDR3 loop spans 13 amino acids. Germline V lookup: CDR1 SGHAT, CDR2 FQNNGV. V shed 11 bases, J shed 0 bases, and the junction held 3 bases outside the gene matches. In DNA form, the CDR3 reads TGTGCCGGGGCGGGGGGCTCCTACAATGAGCAGTTCTTC. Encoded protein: CAGAGGSYNEQFF.

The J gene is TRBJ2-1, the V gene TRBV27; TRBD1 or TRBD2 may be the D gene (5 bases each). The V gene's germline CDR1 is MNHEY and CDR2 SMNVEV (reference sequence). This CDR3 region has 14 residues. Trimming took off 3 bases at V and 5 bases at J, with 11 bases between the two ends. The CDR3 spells CASSLRGEHNEQFF. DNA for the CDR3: TGTGCCAGCAGTTTGCGAGGGGAACACAATGAGCAGTTCTTC.

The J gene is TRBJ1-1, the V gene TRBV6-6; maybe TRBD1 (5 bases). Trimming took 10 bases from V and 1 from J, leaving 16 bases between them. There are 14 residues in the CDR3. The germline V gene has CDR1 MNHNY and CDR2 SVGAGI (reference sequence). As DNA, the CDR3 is TGTGCCACGTGGGACGGTGGAGCGAACACTGAAGCTTTCTTT. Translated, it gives CATWDGGANTEAFF.

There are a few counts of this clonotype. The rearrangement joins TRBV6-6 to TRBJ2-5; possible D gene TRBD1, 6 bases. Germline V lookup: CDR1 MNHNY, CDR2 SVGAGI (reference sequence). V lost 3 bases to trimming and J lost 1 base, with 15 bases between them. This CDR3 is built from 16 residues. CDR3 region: CASSYSGQPSQETQYF. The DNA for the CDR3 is TGTGCCAGCAGTTATTCGGGACAACCCAGCCAAGAGACCCAGTACTTC.

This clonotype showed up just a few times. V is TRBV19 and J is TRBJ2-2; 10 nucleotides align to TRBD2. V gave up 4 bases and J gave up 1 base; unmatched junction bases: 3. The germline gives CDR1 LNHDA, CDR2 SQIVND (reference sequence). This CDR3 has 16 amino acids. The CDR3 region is CASSRLAGENTGELFF. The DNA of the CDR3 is TGTGCCAGTAGTAGGCTAGCGGGGGAGAACACCGGGGAGCTGTTTTTT.

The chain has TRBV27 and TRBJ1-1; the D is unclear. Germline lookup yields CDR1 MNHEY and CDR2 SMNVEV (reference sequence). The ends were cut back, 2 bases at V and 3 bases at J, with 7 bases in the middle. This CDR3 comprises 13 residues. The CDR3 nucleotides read TGTGCCAGCAGTTTACTCCGGGACACTGAAGCTTTCTTT. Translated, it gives CASSLLRDTEAFF.

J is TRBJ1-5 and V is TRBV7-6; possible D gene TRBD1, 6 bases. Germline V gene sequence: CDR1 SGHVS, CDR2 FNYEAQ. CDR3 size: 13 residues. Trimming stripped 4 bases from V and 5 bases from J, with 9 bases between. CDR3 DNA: TGTGCCAGCAGCTGGGACATATATCAGCCCCAGCATTTT. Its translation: CASSWDIYQPQHF.

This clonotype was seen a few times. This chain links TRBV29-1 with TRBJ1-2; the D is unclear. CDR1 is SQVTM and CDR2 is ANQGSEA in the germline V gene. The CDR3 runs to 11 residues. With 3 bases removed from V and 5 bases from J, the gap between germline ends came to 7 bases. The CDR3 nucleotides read TGCAGCGTTGAGCTTAGGTATGGCTACACCTTC. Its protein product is CSVELRYGYTF.

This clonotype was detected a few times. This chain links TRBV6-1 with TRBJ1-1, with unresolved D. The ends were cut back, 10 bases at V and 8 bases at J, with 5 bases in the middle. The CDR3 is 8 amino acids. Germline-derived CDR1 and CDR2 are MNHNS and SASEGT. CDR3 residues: CAIGEAFF. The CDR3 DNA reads TGTGCCATCGGAGAAGCTTTCTTT.